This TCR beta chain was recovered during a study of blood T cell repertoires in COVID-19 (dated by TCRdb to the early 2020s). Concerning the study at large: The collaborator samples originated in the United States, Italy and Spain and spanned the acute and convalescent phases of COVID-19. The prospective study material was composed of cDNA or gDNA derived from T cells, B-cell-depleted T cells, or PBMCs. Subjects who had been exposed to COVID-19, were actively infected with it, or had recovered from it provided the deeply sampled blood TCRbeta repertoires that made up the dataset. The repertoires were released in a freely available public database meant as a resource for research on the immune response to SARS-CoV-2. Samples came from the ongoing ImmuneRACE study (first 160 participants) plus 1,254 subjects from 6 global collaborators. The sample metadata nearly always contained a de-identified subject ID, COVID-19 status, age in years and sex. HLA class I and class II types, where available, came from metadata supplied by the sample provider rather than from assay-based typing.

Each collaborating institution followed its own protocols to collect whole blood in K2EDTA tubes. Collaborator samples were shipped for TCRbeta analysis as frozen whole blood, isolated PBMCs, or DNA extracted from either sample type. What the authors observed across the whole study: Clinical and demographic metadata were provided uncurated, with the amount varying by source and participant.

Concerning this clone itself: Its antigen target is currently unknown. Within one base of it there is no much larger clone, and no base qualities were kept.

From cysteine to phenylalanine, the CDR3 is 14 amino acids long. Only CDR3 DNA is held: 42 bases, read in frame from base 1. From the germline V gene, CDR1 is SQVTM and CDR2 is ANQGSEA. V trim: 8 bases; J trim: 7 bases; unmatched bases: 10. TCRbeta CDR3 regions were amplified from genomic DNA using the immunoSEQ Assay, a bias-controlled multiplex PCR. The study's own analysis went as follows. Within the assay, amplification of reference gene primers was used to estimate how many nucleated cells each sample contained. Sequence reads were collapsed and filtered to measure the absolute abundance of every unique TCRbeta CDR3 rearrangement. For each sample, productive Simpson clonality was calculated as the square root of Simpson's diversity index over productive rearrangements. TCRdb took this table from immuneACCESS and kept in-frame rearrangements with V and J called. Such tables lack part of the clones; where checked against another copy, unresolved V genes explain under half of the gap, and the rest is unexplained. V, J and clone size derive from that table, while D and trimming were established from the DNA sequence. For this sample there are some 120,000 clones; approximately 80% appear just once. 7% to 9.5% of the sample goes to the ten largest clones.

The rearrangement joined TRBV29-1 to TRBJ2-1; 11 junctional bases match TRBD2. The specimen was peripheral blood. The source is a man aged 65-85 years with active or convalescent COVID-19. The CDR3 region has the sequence CSIGTSGVGNEQFF. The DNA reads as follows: TGCAGCATCGGGACTAGCGGAGTAGGGAATGAGCAGTTCTTC.